A single sample gave rise to the 22 T cell receptor beta chains below, sequenced in a study of T cell responses to AZD1222 COVID-19 vaccine. Produced via immunoSEQ multiplex PCR; TCRdb's table is partial and in-frame only. The sample records around 130,000 clones, roughly nine tenths being singletons. The material sequenced was peripheral blood, taken 28 days after the second dose of the MenACWY control vaccine. The receptors derive from an adult who received the MenACWY meningococcal vaccine as a control.

The chain links TRBV28 to TRBJ2-2; D unresolved. Deletions cut 11 bases from V and 7 bases from J, with 17 bases between. CDR1 and CDR2 (germline): MDHEN, SYDVKM. There are 13 residues in the CDR3. The CDR3 DNA reads as TGTGCCCACGCCGAGGTGGGGATCGGGGAGCTGTTTTTT. Amino acids: CAHAEVGIGELFF.

The genes are TRBV28 and TRBJ1-3, with D possibly TRBD1 on 6 matching bases. From germline, CDR1 is MDHEN and CDR2 SYDVKM. The V gene lost 10 bases and the J gene lost 0 bases, with 10 bases spanning the gap. The CDR3 has 13 residues. The DNA for the CDR3 is TGTGCCATTAACAGGGCCTCTGGAAACACCATATATTTT. Protein: CAINRASGNTIYF.

Only a few counts were recorded for this clone. V gene TRBV7-7 combines with J gene TRBJ2-5; 8 nucleotides match TRBD1. V trimming: 2 bases; J trimming: 5 bases; junction bases outside the gene matches: 13. This CDR3 has 17 amino acids. Per germline, CDR1 SSHAT and CDR2 FNYEAQ (reference sequence). CDR3: CASSLIDLGRGRETQYF. The CDR3 DNA sequence: TGTGCCAGCAGCTTAATCGATCTCGGCAGGGGGCGCGAGACCCAGTACTTC.

The chain employs TRBV6-5 and TRBJ1-2; the match to TRBD1 covers 11 bases. Germline CDR1 reads MNHEY; CDR2 reads SVGAGI. J was trimmed by 3 bases and V by 5 bases; bases with no gene match: 5. This CDR3 is built from 15 residues. This CDR3 is CASSHGDRGDYGYTF. The DNA of the CDR3 is TGTGCCAGCAGTCATGGGGACAGGGGGGACTATGGCTACACCTTC.

V and J are TRBV5-4 and TRBJ1-6; no clear D. CDR3 length: 15 residues. The ends were cut back, 1 base at V and 5 bases at J, with 10 bases in the middle. Germline CDR1 and CDR2: SGHNT and YYREEE (reference sequence). The CDR3 is CASSLMSPDNSPLHF. CDR3 DNA: TGTGCCAGCAGCTTGATGAGTCCGGATAATTCACCCCTCCACTTT.

This sequence joins TRBV6-1 and TRBJ1-4; possible D gene TRBD1, 5 bases. The V and J ends lost 3 bases and 10 bases respectively, with 18 bases between them. Germline assignment: CDR1 MNHNS and CDR2 SASEGT. This CDR3 spans 15 amino acids. CDR3 loop: CASSDRDYPLGKLFF. The CDR3 DNA is TGTGCCAGCAGTGACAGGGACTACCCTCTCGGAAAACTGTTTTTT.

The genes are TRBV10-1 and TRBJ1-3, with D possibly being TRBD1 (5 bases). V lost 7 bases and J 4 bases, leaving 17 bases between the germline ends. The germline CDR1 and CDR2 sequences are WNHNN and SYGVQD (reference sequence). The CDR3 extends over 15 amino acids. The chain's CDR3 is CASTVSRGGGNTIYF. In DNA form, the CDR3 reads TGCGCCAGCACAGTGAGTAGGGGAGGCGGAAACACCATATATTTT.

The chain employs TRBV19 and TRBJ1-5, with 7 bases lining up with TRBD1. Trimming at V came to 3 bases and at J to 16 bases, leaving 9 bases not matched to a gene. CDR3 length equals 12 residues. Germline-derived CDR1 and CDR2 are LNHDA and SQIVND (reference sequence). CDR3 DNA sequence: TGTGCCAGTAGTATGCCCAGGGGGATGTCTCATTTT. Translated: CASSMPRGMSHF.

This clone has just one count. The chain couples TRBV27 to TRBJ1-2, with D uncertain. The germline CDR1 and CDR2 sequences are MNHEY and SMNVEV (reference sequence). V lost 7 bases, J lost 7 bases, and 16 bases lay in between. The CDR3 runs to 13 residues. Here the CDR3 reads CASKPQGPVGYTF. CDR3 in DNA: TGTGCCAGCAAACCTCAAGGGCCGGTTGGCTACACCTTC.

This clone came up once. The V call is TRBV28, the J call TRBJ1-1; 8 bases line up with TRBD1. The CDR3 is 14 residues long. V shed 6 bases and J 5 bases; nucleotides not matched to a gene: 8. The germline gives CDR1 MDHEN, CDR2 SYDVKM. The CDR3 DNA reads as TGTGCCAGCAGGTCAGGACAGGGAGATACTGAAGCTTTCTTT. Its protein product is CASRSGQGDTEAFF.

This sequence joins TRBV9 and TRBJ1-2; no clear D gene. The CDR3 extends over 14 amino acids. Germline values: CDR1 SGDLS, CDR2 YYNGEE. Trimming pared 0 bases from V and 6 bases from J, leaving 12 bases between. The CDR3 sequence is CASSVEGVPHGYTF. The CDR3 DNA follows: TGTGCCAGCAGCGTAGAGGGAGTCCCCCATGGCTACACCTTC.

This clone was observed a handful of times. The CDR3 nucleotides are TGTGCCAGCAGCCGGGACAGGGGGAACACTGAAGCTTTCTTT. Its translation is CASSRDRGNTEAFF. The chain combines TRBV7-2 with TRBJ1-1; TRBD1 matches at 10 bases. With V trimmed by 5 bases and J by 1 base, 1 base remained unmatched. The germline V gene encodes CDR1 SGHTA and CDR2 FQGNSA. The CDR3 spans 14 residues.

The chain has TRBV2 and TRBJ1-6, with D tentatively TRBD1 (5 bases). Trimming shortened V by 2 bases and J by 4 bases, and 9 bases separated the two germline ends. Looked up from germline, CDR1 is SNHLY and CDR2 is FYNNEI. CDR3 length equals 15 residues. CDR3 protein: CASSEWGVYNSPLHF. The DNA of the CDR3 is TGTGCCAGCAGTGAATGGGGGGTGTATAATTCACCCCTCCACTTT.

The chain is built from TRBV6-2 or TRBV6-3 and TRBJ1-5, with 9 nucleotides matching TRBD1. CDR3 length: 18 amino acids. The V segment lost 1 base and the J segment 2 bases; nucleotides outside the gene matches: 9. The V gene's germline CDR1 is MNHEY and CDR2 SVGEGT. CDR3: CASSYFGTGIRGNQPQHF. The CDR3 DNA sequence: TGTGCCAGCAGTTACTTCGGGACAGGGATAAGGGGCAATCAGCCCCAGCATTTT.

Notes on this clone: The same CDR3 can be traced to other DNA sequences in this sample. The chain links TRBV5-1 to TRBJ2-5, with a tentative D call TRBD2 (5 bases). V lost 0 bases to trimming and J lost 4 bases, with 7 bases between them. The CDR3 totals 13 residues. Looked up from germline, CDR1 is SGHRS and CDR2 is YFSETQ. As DNA, the CDR3 is TGCGCCAGCAGCTTGGGTGGAGGAGAGACCCAGTACTTC. Translating it yields CASSLGGGETQYF. Filled out from reference TRBV5-1 and TRBJ2-5, the complete variable domain reads KAGVTQTPRYLIKTRGQQVTLSCSPISGHRSVSWYQQTPGQGLQFLFEYFSETQRNKGNFPGRFSGRQFSNSRSEMNVSTLELGDSALYLCASSLGGGETQYFGPGTRLLVL.

The chain recombines TRBV5-5 with TRBJ2-1; D gene uncertain. Between the trimmed V and J ends, which lost 0 bases and 0 bases, there was a span of 4 bases. The CDR3 contains 14 residues. Germline V gene lookup returns CDR1 SGHKS and CDR2 YYEKEE (reference sequence). CDR3 bases: TGTGCCAGCAGCTTGGGGATCTCCTACAATGAGCAGTTCTTC. It codes for CASSLGISYNEQFF.

This clone has a handful of counts. The chain uses TRBV15 and TRBJ1-3; D is undetermined. There are 13 residues in the CDR3. With 5 bases removed from V and 0 bases from J, the gap between germline ends came to 5 bases. Germline V gene lookup returns CDR1 LNHNV and CDR2 YYDKDF (reference sequence). The CDR3 here is CATSQDSGNTIYF. In DNA form, the CDR3 reads TGTGCCACCAGCCAAGACTCTGGAAACACCATATATTTT.

The rearrangement joins TRBV23-1 to TRBJ1-5, with unresolved D. TRBV23-1 counts as an open reading frame of uncertain function. The V and J ends lost 4 bases and 7 bases respectively, with 14 bases between them. This CDR3 region has 14 residues. Here the CDR3 DNA reads TGCGCCAGCAGTCCCTGGGGAAGTTCCCAGCCCCAGCATTTT. Its translation: CASSPWGSSQPQHF.

The chain couples TRBV6-5 to TRBJ2-7; D unresolved. Between the trimmed V and J ends, which lost 6 bases and 1 base, there was a span of 7 bases. Germline V gene data show CDR1 as MNHEY and CDR2 as SVGAGI. The CDR3 runs to 12 residues. The CDR3 loop is CASRTESYEQYF. The CDR3 nucleotides are TGTGCCAGCAGGACCGAGTCCTACGAGCAGTACTTC.

The chain has TRBV25-1 and TRBJ2-2, with D hard to call. The CDR3 covers 13 residues. Germline V gene data show CDR1 as MGHDK and CDR2 as SYGVNS. V lost 10 bases, J lost 1 base, and 10 bases lay in between. CDR3 protein: CATGGRNTGELFF. The DNA for the CDR3 is TGTGCCACAGGTGGTAGGAACACCGGGGAGCTGTTTTTT.

The chain carries TRBV7-3 and TRBJ2-1; 7 bases map to TRBD1. V lost 5 bases and J lost 10; bases outside the gene matches: 8. The germline V gene has CDR1 SGHTA and CDR2 FQGTGA. The CDR3 spans 13 residues. CDR3 sequence reads: CASSESPGQEQFF. The CDR3, as DNA: TGTGCCAGCAGCGAATCGCCGGGACAGGAGCAGTTCTTC.

The chain recombines TRBV7-2 with TRBJ1-2; TRBD1 aligns across 9 bases. The CDR3 totals 13 residues. Germline loops: CDR1 SGHTA, CDR2 FQGNSA. With V trimmed by 5 bases and J by 6 bases, 4 bases remained unmatched. CDR3 sequence: CASSGRQGDGYTF. The DNA for the CDR3 is TGTGCCAGCAGCGGTAGACAGGGGGATGGCTACACCTTC. Supplemented by reference TRBV7-2 and TRBJ1-2, the full variable domain reads GAGVSQSPSNKVTEKGKDVELRCDPISGHTALYWYRQSLGQGLEFLIYFQGNSAPDKSGLPSDRFSAERTGGSVSTLTIQRTQQEDSAVYLCASSGRQGDGYTFGSGTRLTVV.